The 5 T cell receptor beta chains given below trace back to one sample, sequenced in a study of CD8+ T cells in alopecia areata. Treatment described: oral pan-JAK inhibitor, 5-10 mg twice daily. Following extraction, RNA underwent reverse transcription to cDNA, which served as the sequencing template. Generated by immunoSEQ multiplex PCR, the TCRdb table keeps only in-frame clones and is missing some. The sample records some 45,000 clones, approximately 92% being singletons. The material was CD8+ T cells sorted from blood, obtained at week 24, from a patient treated with tofacitinib. The receptors here all came from a human donor with alopecia areata.

The chain joins TRBV28 to TRBJ2-7; 10 bases fit TRBD2. Germline CDR1 reads MDHEN; CDR2 reads SYDVKM. The CDR3 consists of 16 residues. The ends lost 3 bases at V and 2 bases at J; junction bases unmatched: 7. The CDR3 sequence: CASSFGASGGPYEQYF. CDR3 nucleotide sequence: TGTGCCAGCAGTTTCGGGGCTAGCGGGGGCCCCTACGAGCAGTACTTC. Supplemented by reference TRBV28 and TRBJ2-7, the full variable domain reads DVKVTQSSRYLVKRTGEKVFLECVQDMDHENMFWYRQDPGLGLRLIYFSYDVKMKEKGDIPEGYSVSREKKERFSLILESASTNQTSMYLCASSFGASGGPYEQYFGPGTRLTVT.

The chain has TRBV7-9 and TRBJ2-1, with a tentative D call TRBD2 (6 bases). Trimming took 5 bases from V and 6 from J, leaving 11 bases between them. The germline V gene encodes CDR1 SEHNR and CDR2 FQNEAQ (reference sequence). CDR3 size: 13 residues. DNA for the CDR3: TGTGCCAGCAGCATGGGACTCGGCAATGAGCAGTTCTTC. This gives the protein CASSMGLGNEQFF.

V gene TRBV15 combines with J gene TRBJ2-7; no reliable D call. The V gene's germline CDR1 is LNHNV and CDR2 YYDKDF (reference sequence). CDR3 size: 15 residues. V was pared by 4 bases and J by 0 bases, with 13 bases between. The CDR3 protein is CATSMNRYSSYEQYF. CDR3 nucleotides: TGTGCCACCAGCATGAACAGATATAGCTCCTACGAGCAGTACTTC.

This chain uses TRBV27 with TRBJ2-3, with 8 bases fitting TRBD2. Trimming took 0 bases from V and 2 from J; bases not matched to a gene: 4. The V gene's germline CDR1 is MNHEY and CDR2 SMNVEV (reference sequence). CDR3 length equals 16 residues. The DNA of the CDR3 is TGTGCCAGCAGTTTATCGAGTAGCGGGGTCACAGATACGCAGTATTTT. As protein: CASSLSSSGVTDTQYF.

This clone was detected once. This chain uses TRBV7-9 with TRBJ2-7; D uncertain. The V gene lost 5 bases and the J gene lost 7 bases, with 18 bases spanning the gap. The germline CDR1 and CDR2 sequences are SEHNR and FQNEAQ (reference sequence). The CDR3 spans 14 residues. CDR3 sequence reads: CASSPDGFRAEQYF. In DNA form, the CDR3 reads TGTGCCAGCAGCCCCGACGGGTTTAGGGCGGAGCAGTACTTC.